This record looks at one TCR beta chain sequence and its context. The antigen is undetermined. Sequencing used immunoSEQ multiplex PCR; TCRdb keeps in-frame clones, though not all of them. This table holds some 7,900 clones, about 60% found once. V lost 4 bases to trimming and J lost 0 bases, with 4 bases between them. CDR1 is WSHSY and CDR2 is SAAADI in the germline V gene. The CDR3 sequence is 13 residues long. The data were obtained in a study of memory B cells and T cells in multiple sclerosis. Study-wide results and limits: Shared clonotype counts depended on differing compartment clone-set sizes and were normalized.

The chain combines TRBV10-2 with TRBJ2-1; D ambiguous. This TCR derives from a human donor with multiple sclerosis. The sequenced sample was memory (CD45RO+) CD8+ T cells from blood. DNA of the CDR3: TGCGCCAGCAGTGCCAGCTCCTACAATGAGCAGTTCTTC. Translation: CASSASSYNEQFF.